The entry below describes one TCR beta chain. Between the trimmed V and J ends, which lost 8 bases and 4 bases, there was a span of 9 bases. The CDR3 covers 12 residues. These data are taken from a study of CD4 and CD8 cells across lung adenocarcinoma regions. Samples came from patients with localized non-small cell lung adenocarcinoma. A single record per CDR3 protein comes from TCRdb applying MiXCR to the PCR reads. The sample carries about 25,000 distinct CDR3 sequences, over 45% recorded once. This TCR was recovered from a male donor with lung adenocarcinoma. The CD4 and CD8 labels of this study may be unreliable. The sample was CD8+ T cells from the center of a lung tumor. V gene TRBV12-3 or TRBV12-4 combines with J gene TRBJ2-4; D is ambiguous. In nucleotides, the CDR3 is TGTGCCAGCGCGGCCCAAAAAAACATTCAGTACTTC. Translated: CASAAQKNIQYF.